The source of this TCR beta chain is a study of graft-versus-host responses after intestinal transplantation. Study in general: Recipients were all induced with anti-thymocyte globulin, then given tacrolimus and steroids for 3 to 4 years.

Profiled with immunoSEQ multiplex PCR; TCRdb holds only in-frame clones, not every one. The sample includes some 13,000 clones, 84% of them seen just once. Study results and limitations: HvG clone declines early post-transplant were associated with peak circulating GvH levels. GvH clonotypes were identified within recipient marrow, with a subset emerging first in ileum or blood.

Notes on this clone: Its antigen is currently unknown.

The CDR3 is made up of 14 amino acids. With 4 bases removed from V and 2 bases from J, the gap between germline ends came to 15 bases. Germline loops: CDR1 GTSNPN, CDR2 SVGIG (reference sequence). The sequencing used PBMCs, collected after intestinal transplantation. V usage is TRBV30 and J usage is TRBJ2-7, with D perhaps TRBD1 (5 bases). This TCR came from a human patient who received an intestinal transplant, so some T cells may come from the graft donor. The CDR3 here is CAWTGKGKTYEQYF. The DNA for the CDR3 is TGTGCCTGGACGGGCAAGGGGAAGACCTACGAGCAGTACTTC. The whole variable domain, remainder taken from reference TRBV30 and TRBJ2-7, is SQTIHQWPATLVQPVGSPLSLECTVEGTSNPNLYWYRQAAGRGLQLLFYSVGIGQISSEVPQNLSASRPQDRQFILSSKKLLLSDSGFYLCAWTGKGKTYEQYFGPGTRLTVT.